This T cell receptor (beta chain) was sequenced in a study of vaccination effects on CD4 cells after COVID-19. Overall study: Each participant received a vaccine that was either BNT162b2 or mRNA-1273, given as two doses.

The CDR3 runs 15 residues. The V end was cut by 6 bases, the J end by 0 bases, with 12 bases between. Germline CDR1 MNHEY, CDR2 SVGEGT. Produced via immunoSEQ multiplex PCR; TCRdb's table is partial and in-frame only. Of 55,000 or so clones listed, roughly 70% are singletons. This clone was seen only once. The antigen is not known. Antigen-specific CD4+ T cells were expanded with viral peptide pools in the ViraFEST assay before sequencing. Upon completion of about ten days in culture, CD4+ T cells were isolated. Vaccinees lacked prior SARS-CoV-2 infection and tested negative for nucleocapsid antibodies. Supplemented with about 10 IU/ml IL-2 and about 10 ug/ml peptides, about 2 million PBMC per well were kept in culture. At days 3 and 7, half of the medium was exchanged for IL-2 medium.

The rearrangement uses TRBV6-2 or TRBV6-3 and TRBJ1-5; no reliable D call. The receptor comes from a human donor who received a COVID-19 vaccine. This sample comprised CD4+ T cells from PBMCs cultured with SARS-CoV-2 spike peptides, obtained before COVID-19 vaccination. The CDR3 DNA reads TGTGCCAGCAGCTCAAGAGGTTATAGCAATCAGCCCCAGCATTTT. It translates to CASSSRGYSNQPQHF.